This is a list of T cell receptor beta chains from one sample in a study of shared clonotypes between healthy human individuals. The assay was immunoSEQ multiplex PCR, and TCRdb's table has in-frame clones only and misses some. This repertoire shows more than 2,000,000 clones, roughly 93% found once; its top ten account for under 0.45%. The sample comprised naive CD4+ T cells from PBMCs. The source of these receptors is a man younger than 30 in good health. Some clones in this sample may be carry-over from other donors' samples. The CDR3 runs from the conserved cysteine through the conserved F or W. The D gene is left open where the match is weak. The size entry is marked missing in some rows and otherwise reads once, few, many or a size class.

TRBV6-1	NA	TRBJ2-3	NA	CASSEGFTDTQYF	TGTGCCAGCAGTGAGGGGTTCACAGATACGCAGTATTTT
TRBV11-2	NA	TRBJ1-6	TRBD1	CASSPRRGSSYNSPLHF	TGTGCCAGCAGCCCCCGCAGGGGGAGCTCCTATAATTCACCCCTCCACTTT
TRBV2	few	TRBJ2-1	TRBD2	CASSLTSGEPYNEQFF	TGTGCCAGCAGTTTGACTAGCGGAGAACCCTACAATGAGCAGTTCTTC
TRBV27	NA	TRBJ1-2	TRBD1	CASSRTGQARLGYTF	TGTGCCAGCTCAAGAACGGGACAGGCGAGGTTGGGCTACACCTTC
TRBV2	NA	TRBJ2-7	NA	CASSEGYEQYF	TGTGCCAGCAGTGAGGGCTACGAGCAGTACTTC
TRBV28	NA	TRBJ1-6	NA	CASRESTGTRNSPLHF	TGTGCCAGCAGGGAGTCGACAGGAACACGTAATTCACCCCTCCACTTT
TRBV7-9	NA	TRBJ1-2	NA	CASSLAPQVNYGYTF	TGTGCCAGCAGCTTAGCGCCTCAGGTGAACTATGGCTACACCTTC
TRBV9	NA	TRBJ1-1	NA	CASSPSFMNTEAFF	TGTGCCAGCAGCCCCTCCTTCATGAACACTGAAGCTTTCTTT
TRBV6-6	NA	TRBJ2-1	TRBD2	CASSSRAGSSYNEQFF	TGTGCCAGCAGTTCCCGAGCGGGGAGCTCCTACAATGAGCAGTTCTTC
TRBV5-1	NA	TRBJ2-1	NA	CASSLEAPRGQDEQFF	TGCGCCAGCAGCTTGGAAGCACCTAGAGGGCAGGATGAGCAGTTCTTC
TRBV6-1	NA	TRBJ2-5	TRBD1	CASSRDSAQETQYF	TGTGCCAGTAGTAGGGACAGCGCCCAAGAGACCCAGTACTTC
TRBV28	NA	TRBJ2-1	NA	CASSPPGADSYNEQFF	TGTGCCAGCAGTCCCCCGGGGGCAGACTCCTACAATGAGCAGTTCTTC
TRBV5-1	NA	TRBJ2-1	NA	CASSLAQGDEQFF	TGCGCCAGCAGCTTGGCACAGGGCGATGAGCAGTTCTTC
TRBV4-1	NA	TRBJ2-2	TRBD1	CASSQDRGAGGNTGELFF	TGCGCCAGCAGCCAAGATCGGGGAGCAGGGGGCAACACCGGGGAGCTGTTTTTT
TRBV7-2	once	TRBJ2-2	NA	CASSLLIFSYGELFF	TGTGCCAGCAGCTTATTAATATTCTCTTACGGGGAGCTGTTTTTT
TRBV7-9	NA	TRBJ1-1	TRBD1	CASLRGQDTEAFF	TGTGCCAGCTTAAGGGGGCAGGACACTGAAGCTTTCTTT
TRBV10-3	NA	TRBJ1-4	NA	CAISSLGPNEKLFF	TGTGCCATCAGTAGTCTGGGACCTAATGAAAAACTGTTTTTT
TRBV18	NA	TRBJ2-7	TRBD2	CASSPSSSGVYEQYF	TGTGCCAGCTCACCAAGCTCTAGCGGGGTATACGAGCAGTACTTC
TRBV9	NA	TRBJ2-5	NA	CASSVGPGPGVEETQYF	TGTGCCAGCAGCGTAGGCCCTGGTCCGGGGGTTGAAGAGACCCAGTACTTC
TRBV7-8	NA	TRBJ1-1	NA	CASSWGERRPNTEAFF	TGTGCCAGCAGCTGGGGGGAACGGAGACCGAACACTGAAGCTTTCTTT
TRBV2	NA	TRBJ2-1	NA	CASSEEWSAYNEQFF	TGTGCCAGCAGTGAAGAATGGAGCGCCTACAATGAGCAGTTCTTC
TRBV7-9	NA	TRBJ2-5	NA	CASSMPLGIQETQYF	TGTGCCAGCAGCATGCCGTTGGGGATCCAAGAGACCCAGTACTTC
TRBV2	NA	TRBJ1-3	NA	CASSPRGSFPGNTIYF	TGTGCCAGCAGCCCAAGGGGCAGCTTCCCGGGAAACACCATATATTTT
TRBV10-3	NA	TRBJ2-7	NA	CAISAEQGRGSYEQYF	TGTGCCATCAGTGCCGAACAGGGTCGCGGGTCCTACGAGCAGTACTTC
TRBV28	NA	TRBJ1-2	NA	CASSIKANYGYTF	TGTGCCAGCAGTATAAAGGCTAACTATGGCTACACCTTC